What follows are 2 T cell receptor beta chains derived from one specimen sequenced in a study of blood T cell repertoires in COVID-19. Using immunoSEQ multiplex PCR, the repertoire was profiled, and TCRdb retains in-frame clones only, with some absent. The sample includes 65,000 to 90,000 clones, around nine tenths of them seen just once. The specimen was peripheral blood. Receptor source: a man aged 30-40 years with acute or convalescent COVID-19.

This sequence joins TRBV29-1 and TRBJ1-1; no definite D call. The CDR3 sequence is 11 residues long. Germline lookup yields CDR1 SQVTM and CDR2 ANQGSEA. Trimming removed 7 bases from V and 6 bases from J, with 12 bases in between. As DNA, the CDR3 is TGCAGCGGAACTTACAGTGCTGAAGCTTTCTTT. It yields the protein CSGTYSAEAFF.

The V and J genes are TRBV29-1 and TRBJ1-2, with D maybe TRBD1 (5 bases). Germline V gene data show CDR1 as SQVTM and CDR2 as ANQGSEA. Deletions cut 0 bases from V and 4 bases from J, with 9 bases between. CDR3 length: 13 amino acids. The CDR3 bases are TGCAGCGTTGAAGACAAGACAGTCTATGGCTACACCTTC. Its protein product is CSVEDKTVYGYTF.